Here is one TCR beta chain with its context. TCRdb processed the 5' RACE reads anew with MiXCR; each CDR3 protein has one entry. The profile shows approximately 100,000 distinct CDR3 sequences, 16% of them singletons. The data derive from a study of early T cells in non-severe SARS-CoV-2 infection. Material: whole blood. This TCR came from an adult who was a healthcare worker with PCR-confirmed SARS-CoV-2 infection or an uninfected control (not recorded which).

CDR3 in amino acids: CASSPKTGKNTEAFF. The CDR3 DNA is TGTGCCAGCTCACCCAAAACAGGGAAGAACACTGAAGCTTTCTTT. V gene TRBV18 combines with J gene TRBJ1-1, with D perhaps matching TRBD1 (6 bases). Germline V CDR1 and CDR2: KGHSH, LQKENI. V was shortened by 3 bases and J by 1 base, with 12 bases between the two germline ends. The length of the CDR3 is 15 residues.